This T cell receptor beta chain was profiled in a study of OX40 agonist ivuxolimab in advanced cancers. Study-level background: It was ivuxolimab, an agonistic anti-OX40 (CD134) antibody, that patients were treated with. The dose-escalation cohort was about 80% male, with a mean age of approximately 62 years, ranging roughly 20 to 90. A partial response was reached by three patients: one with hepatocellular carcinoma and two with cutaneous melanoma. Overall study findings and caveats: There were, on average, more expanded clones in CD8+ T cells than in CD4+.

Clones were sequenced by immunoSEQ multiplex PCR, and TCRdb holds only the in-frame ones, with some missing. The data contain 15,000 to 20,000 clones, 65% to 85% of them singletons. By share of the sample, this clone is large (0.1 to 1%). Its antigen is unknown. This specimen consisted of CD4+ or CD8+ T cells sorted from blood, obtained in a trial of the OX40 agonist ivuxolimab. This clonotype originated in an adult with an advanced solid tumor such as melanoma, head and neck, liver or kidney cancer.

CDR3: CASSLGPGGITEAFF. In nucleotides, the CDR3 is TGTGCCAGCAGCTTGGGCCCCGGGGGTATAACTGAAGCTTTCTTT. The chain couples TRBV5-4 to TRBJ1-1; a weak D match, TRBD1 (5 bases). The CDR3 loop spans 15 amino acids. CDR1 and CDR2 (germline): SGHNT, YYREEE (reference sequence). Trimming took off 0 bases at V and 5 bases at J, with 14 bases between the two ends.